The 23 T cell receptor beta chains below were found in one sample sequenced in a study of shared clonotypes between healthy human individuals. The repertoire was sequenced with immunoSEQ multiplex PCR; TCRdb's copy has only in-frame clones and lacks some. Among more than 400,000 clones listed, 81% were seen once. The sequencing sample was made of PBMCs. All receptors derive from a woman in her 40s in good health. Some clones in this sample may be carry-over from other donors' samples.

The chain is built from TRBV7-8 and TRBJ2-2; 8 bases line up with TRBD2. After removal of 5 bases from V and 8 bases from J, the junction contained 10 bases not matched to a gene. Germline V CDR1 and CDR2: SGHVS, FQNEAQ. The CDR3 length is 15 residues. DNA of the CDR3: TGTGCCAGCAGCGCCGCGGGACTAGGGTCTGGGGAGCTGTTTTTT. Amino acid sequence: CASSAAGLGSGELFF.

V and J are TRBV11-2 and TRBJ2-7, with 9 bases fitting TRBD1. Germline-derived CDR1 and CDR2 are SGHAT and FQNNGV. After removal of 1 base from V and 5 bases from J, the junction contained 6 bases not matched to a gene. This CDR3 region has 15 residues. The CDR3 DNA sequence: TGTGCCAGCAGCTTAGGTCTCGGGACAGGGAACGAGCAGTACTTC. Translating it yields CASSLGLGTGNEQYF. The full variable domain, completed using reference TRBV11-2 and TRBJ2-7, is EAGVAQSPRYKIIEKRQSVAFWCNPISGHATLYWYQQILGQGPKLLIQFQNNGVVDDSQLPKDRFSAERLKGVDSTLKIQPAKLEDSAVYLCASSLGLGTGNEQYFGPGTRLTVT.

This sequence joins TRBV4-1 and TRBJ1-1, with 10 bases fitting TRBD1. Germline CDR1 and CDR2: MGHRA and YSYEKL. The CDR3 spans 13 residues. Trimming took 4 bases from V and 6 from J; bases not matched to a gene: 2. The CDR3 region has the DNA TGCGCCAGCAGCCCAGGACAGGGGGCTGAAGCTTTCTTT. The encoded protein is CASSPGQGAEAFF.

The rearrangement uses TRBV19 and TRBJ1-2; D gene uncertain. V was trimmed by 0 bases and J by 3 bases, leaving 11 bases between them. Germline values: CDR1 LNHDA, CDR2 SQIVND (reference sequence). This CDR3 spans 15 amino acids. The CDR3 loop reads CASSIDRETYYGYTF. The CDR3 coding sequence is TGTGCCAGTAGTATAGATCGAGAGACCTACTATGGCTACACCTTC. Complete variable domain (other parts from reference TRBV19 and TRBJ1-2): DGGITQSPKYLFRKEGQNVTLSCEQNLNHDAMYWYRQDPGQGLRLIYYSQIVNDFQKGDIAEGYSVSREKKESFPLTVTSAQKNPTAFYLCASSIDRETYYGYTFGSGTRLTVV.

CDR3 nucleotide sequence: TGTGCCAGTAGTAAACATTACAGGGGGCTCAATCAGCCCCAGCATTTT. Amino acid sequence: CASSKHYRGLNQPQHF. V and J are TRBV19 and TRBJ1-5; 9 bases align to TRBD1. Germline CDR1 is LNHDA and CDR2 is SQIVND (reference sequence). The ends lost 4 bases at V and 3 bases at J; junction bases unmatched: 7. The length of the CDR3 is 16 residues.

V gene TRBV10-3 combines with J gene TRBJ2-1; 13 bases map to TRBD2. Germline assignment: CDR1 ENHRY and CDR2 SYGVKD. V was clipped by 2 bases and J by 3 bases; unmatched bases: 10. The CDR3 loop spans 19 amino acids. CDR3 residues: CAISERGGRTSGSYNEQFF. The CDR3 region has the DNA TGTGCCATCAGTGAGAGGGGGGGAAGGACTAGCGGGAGCTACAATGAGCAGTTCTTC.

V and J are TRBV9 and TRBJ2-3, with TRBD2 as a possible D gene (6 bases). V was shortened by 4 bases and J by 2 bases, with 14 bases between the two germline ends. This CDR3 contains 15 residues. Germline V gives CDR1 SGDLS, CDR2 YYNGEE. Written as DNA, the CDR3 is TGTGCCAGCAGCCTCGGGCTAGCGCTCACAGATACGCAGTATTTT. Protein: CASSLGLALTDTQYF.

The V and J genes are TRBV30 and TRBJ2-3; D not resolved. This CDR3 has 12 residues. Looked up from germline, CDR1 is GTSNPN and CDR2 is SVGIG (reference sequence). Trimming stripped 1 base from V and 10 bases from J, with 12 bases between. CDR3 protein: CAWSGTGGAQYF. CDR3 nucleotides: TGTGCCTGGAGTGGGACCGGCGGTGCGCAGTATTTT.

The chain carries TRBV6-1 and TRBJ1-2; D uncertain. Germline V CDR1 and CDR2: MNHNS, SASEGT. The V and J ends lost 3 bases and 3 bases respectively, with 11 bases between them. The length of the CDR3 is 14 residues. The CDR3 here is CASSEAATHYGYTF. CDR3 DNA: TGTGCCAGCAGTGAGGCAGCTACTCACTATGGCTACACCTTC.

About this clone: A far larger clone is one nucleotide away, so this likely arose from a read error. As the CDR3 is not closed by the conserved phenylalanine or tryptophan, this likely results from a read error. The chain's CDR3 is CASSPRRTGGERNTIYL. The CDR3 coding sequence is TGTGCCAGCAGTCCGCGCCGGACAGGGGGCGAGCGAAACACCATATATCTT. The chain links TRBV27 to TRBJ1-3; the match to TRBD1 covers 11 bases. Germline V gives CDR1 MNHEY, CDR2 SMNVEV (reference sequence). The CDR3 totals 17 residues. V lost 5 bases to trimming and J lost 5 bases; unmatched junction nucleotides: 11.

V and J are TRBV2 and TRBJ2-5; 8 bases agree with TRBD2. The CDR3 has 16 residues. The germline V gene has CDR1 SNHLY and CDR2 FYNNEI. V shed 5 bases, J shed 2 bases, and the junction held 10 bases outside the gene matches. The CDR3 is CASSSPGGTRQETQYF. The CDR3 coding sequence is TGTGCCAGCAGTTCGCCGGGAGGGACTAGACAAGAGACCCAGTACTTC.

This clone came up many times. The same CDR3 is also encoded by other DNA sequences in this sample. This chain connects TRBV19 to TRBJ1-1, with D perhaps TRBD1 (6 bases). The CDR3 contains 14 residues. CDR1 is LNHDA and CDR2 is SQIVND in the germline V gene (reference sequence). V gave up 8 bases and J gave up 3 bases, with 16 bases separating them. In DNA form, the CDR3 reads TGTGCCAGTGGGGGCCGGGTTACGGACACTGAAGCTTTCTTT. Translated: CASGGRVTDTEAFF.

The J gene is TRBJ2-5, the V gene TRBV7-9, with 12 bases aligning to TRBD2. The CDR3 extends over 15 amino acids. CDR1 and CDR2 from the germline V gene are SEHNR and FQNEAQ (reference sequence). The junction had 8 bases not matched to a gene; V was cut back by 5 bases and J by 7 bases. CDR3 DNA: TGTGCCAGCAGCCTGACTAGCGGGAGTTCTGGGACCCAGTACTTC. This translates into CASSLTSGSSGTQYF.

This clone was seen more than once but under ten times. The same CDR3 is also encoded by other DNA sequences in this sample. CDR3: CASSVGDRVYEQYF. CDR3 DNA sequence: TGTGCCAGCAGCGTAGGTGACAGGGTCTACGAGCAGTACTTC. The V and J genes are TRBV9 and TRBJ2-7; 7 nucleotides match TRBD1. Germline CDR1 reads SGDLS; CDR2 reads YYNGEE. This CDR3 region has 14 residues. V gave up 0 bases and J gave up 3 bases; unmatched junction bases: 3.

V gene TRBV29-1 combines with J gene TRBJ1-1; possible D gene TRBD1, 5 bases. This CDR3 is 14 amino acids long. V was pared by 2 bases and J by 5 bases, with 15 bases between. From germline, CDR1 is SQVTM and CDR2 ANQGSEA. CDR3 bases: TGCAGCGTTGAATTCGGGGGTTCGGGGACTGAAGCTTTCTTT. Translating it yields CSVEFGGSGTEAFF.

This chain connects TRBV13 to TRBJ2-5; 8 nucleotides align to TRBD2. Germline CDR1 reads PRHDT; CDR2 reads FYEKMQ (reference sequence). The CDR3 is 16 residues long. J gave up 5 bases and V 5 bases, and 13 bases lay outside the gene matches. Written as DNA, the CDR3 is TGTGCCAGCAGCCGAACACGGACTAGCCCAAAGGAGACCCAGTACTTC. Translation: CASSRTRTSPKETQYF.

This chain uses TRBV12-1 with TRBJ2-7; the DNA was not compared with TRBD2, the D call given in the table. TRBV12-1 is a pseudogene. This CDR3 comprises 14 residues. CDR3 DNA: TGTGCCAGCAGCTTTCCCCTTCCCGCCTACGAGCAGTACTTC. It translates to CASSFPLPAYEQYF.

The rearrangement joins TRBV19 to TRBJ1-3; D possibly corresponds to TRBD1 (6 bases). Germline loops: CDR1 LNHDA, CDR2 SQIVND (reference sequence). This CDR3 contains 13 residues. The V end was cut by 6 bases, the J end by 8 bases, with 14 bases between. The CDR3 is CASSFPGADTIYF. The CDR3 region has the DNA TGTGCCAGTAGCTTCCCAGGGGCTGACACCATATATTTT.

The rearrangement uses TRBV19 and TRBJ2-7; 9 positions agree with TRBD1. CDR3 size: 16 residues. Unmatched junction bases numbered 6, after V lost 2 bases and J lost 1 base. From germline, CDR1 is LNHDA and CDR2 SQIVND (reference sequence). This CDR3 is CASSISPGTGSYEQYF. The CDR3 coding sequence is TGTGCCAGTAGTATAAGTCCTGGGACAGGGTCCTACGAGCAGTACTTC.

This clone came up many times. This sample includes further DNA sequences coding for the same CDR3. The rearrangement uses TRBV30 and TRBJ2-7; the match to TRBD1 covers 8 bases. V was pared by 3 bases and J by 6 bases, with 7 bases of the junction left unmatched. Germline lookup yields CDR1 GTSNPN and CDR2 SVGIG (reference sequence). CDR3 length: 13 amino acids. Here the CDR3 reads CAWRVPGTGEQYF. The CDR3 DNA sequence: TGTGCCTGGAGAGTACCCGGGACAGGCGAGCAGTACTTC.

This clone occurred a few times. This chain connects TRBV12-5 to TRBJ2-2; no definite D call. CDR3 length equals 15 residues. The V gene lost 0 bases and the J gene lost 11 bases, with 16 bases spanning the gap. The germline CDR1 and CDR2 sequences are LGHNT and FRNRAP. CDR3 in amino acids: CASGLVLGGVAELFF. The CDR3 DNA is TGTGCTAGTGGTTTGGTACTCGGTGGGGTAGCTGAGCTGTTTTTT.

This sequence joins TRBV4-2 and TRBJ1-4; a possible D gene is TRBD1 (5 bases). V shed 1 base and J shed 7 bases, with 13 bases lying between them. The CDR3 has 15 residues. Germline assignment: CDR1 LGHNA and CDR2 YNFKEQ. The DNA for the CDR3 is TGTGCCAGCAGCCAAGTGGGGCAGGGAGGTGAAAAACTGTTTTTT. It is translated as CASSQVGQGGEKLFF.

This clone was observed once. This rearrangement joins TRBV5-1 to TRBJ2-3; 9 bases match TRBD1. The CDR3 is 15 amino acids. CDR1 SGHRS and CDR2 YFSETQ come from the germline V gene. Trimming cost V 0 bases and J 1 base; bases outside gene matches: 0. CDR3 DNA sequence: TGCGCCAGCAGCTTGGGGACAGGGGGCACAGATACGCAGTATTTT. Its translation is CASSLGTGGTDTQYF.